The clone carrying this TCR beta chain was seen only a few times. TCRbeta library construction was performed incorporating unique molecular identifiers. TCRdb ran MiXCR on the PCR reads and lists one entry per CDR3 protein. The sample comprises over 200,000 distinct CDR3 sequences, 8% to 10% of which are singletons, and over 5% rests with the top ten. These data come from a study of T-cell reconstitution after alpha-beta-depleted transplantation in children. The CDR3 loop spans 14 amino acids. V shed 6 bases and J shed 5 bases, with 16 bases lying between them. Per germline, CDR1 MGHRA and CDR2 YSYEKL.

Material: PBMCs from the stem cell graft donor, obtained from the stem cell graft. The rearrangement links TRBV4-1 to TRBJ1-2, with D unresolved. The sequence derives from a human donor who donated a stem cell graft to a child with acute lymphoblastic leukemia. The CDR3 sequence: CASSSPDGLYGYTF. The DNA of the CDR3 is TGCGCCAGCAGTTCCCCTGATGGACTGTATGGCTACACCTTC.